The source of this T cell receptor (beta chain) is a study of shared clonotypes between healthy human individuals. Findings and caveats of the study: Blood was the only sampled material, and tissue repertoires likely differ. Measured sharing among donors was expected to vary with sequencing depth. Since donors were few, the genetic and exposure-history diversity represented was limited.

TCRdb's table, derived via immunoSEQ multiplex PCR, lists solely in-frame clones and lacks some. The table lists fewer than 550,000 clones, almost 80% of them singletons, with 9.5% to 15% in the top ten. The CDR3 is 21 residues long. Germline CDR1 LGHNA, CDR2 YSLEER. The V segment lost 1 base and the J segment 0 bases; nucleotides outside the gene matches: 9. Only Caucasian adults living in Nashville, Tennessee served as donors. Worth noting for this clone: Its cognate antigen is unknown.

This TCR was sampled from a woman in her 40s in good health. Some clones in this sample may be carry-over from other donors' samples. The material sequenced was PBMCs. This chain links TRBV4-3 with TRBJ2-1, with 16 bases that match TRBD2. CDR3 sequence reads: CASSQGAGTSGRVSSYNEQFF. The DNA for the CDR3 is TGCGCCAGCAGCCAAGGTGCGGGGACTAGCGGGAGGGTGAGCTCCTACAATGAGCAGTTCTTC.